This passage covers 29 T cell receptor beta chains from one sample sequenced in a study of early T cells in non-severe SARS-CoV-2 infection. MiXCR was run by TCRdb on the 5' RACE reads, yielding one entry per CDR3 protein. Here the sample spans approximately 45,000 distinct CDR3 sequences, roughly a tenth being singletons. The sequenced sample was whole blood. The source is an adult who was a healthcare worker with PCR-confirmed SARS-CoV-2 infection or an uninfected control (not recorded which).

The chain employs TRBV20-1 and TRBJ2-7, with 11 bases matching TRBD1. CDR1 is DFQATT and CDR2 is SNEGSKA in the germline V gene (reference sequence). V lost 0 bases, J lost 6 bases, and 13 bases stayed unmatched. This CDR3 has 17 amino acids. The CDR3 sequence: CSAREDRGHDWVGEQYF. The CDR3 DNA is TGCAGTGCTAGAGAGGACAGGGGGCACGATTGGGTGGGCGAGCAGTACTTC.

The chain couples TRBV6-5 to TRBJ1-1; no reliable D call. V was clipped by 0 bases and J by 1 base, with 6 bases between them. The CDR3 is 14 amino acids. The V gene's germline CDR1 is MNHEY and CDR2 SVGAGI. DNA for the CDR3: TGTGCCAGCAGTTACTCGATTAGGAACACTGAAGCTTTCTTT. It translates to CASSYSIRNTEAFF.

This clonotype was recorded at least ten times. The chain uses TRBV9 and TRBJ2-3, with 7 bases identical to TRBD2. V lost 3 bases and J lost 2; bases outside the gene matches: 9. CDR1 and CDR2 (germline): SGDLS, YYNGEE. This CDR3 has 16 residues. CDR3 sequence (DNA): TGTGCCAGCAGCGCCCCGGCTAGCGGTTACACAGATACGCAGTATTTT. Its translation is CASSAPASGYTDTQYF.

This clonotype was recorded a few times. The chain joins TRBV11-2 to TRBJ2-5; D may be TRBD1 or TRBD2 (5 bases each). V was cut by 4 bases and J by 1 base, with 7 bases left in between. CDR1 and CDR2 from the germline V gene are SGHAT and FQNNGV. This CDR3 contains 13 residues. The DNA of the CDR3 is TGTGCCAGCAGCTGGGGGTTCCAAGAGACCCAGTACTTC. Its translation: CASSWGFQETQYF.

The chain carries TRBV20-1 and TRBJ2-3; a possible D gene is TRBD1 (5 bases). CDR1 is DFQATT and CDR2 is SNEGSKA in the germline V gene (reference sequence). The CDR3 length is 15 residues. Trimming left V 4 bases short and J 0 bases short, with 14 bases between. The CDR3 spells CSATPGIFSTDTQYF. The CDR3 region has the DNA TGCAGTGCTACCCCAGGGATTTTTAGCACAGATACGCAGTATTTT.

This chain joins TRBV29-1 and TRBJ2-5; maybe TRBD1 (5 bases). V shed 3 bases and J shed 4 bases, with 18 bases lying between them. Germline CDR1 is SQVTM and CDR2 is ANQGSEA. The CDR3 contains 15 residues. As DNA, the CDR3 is TGCAGCGTTGAGGGCCCGAGGCAGGGCGGAGAGACCCAGTACTTC. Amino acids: CSVEGPRQGGETQYF. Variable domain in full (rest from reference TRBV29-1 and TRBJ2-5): SAVISQKPSRDICQRGTSLTIQCQVDSQVTMMFWYRQQPGQSLTLIATANQGSEATYESGFVIDKFPISRPNLTFSTLTVSNMSPEDSSIYLCSVEGPRQGGETQYFGPGTRLLVL.

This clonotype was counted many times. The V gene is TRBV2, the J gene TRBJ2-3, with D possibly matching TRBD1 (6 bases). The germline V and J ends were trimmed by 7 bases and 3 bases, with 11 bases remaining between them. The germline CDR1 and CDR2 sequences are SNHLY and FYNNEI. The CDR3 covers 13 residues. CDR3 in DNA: TGTGCCAGCAATGGGGGCCGGACAGATACGCAGTATTTT. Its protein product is CASNGGRTDTQYF.

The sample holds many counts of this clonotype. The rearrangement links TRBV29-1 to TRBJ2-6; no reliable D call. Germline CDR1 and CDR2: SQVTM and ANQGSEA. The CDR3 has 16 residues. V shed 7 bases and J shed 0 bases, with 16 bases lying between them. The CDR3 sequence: CSASTDLNSGANVLTF. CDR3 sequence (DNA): TGCAGCGCCTCGACGGACCTGAACTCTGGGGCCAACGTCCTGACTTTC.

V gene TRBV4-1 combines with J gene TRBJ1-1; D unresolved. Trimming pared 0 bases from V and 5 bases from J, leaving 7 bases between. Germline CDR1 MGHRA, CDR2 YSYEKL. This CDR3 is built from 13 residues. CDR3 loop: CASSQDWVTEAFF. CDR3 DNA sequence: TGCGCCAGCAGCCAAGATTGGGTAACTGAAGCTTTCTTT.

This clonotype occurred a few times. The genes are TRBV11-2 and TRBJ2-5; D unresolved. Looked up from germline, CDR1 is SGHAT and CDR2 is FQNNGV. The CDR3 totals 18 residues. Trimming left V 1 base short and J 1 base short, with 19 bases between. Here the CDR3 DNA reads TGTGCCAGCAGCTTAGTCAAGGGTACCTCTAGGGCCCAAGAGACCCAGTACTTC. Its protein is CASSLVKGTSRAQETQYF.

DNA for the CDR3: TGTGCCAGCAGCCCCCAACGGGGGTTTCTCTCTGGAAACACCATATATTTT. It specifies CASSPQRGFLSGNTIYF. The rearrangement links TRBV3-1 to TRBJ1-3, with D perhaps matching TRBD1 (5 bases). Germline lookup yields CDR1 LGHDT and CDR2 YNNKEL (reference sequence). V lost 4 bases and J 0 bases, leaving 16 bases between the germline ends. This CDR3 has 17 residues.

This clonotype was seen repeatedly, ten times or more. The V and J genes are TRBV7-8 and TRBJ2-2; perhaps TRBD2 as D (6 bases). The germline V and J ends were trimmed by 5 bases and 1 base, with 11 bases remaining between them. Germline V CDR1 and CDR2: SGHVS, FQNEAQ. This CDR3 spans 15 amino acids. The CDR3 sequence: CASSPLGGNTGELFF. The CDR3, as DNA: TGTGCCAGCAGCCCCCTCGGGGGGAACACCGGGGAGCTGTTTTTT.

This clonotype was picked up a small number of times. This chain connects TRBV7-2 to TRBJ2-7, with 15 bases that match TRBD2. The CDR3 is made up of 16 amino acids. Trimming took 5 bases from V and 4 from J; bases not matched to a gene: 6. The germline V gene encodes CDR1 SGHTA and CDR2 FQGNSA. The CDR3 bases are TGTGCCAGCAGCCCTACCGGGACTAGCGGGGGGTACGAGCAGTACTTC. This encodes CASSPTGTSGGYEQYF.

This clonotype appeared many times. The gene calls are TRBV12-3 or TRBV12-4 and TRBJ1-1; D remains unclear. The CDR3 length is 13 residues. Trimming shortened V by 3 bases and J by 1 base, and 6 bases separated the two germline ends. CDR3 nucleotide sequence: TGTGCCAGCAGTTTGGTGGGGAACACTGAAGCTTTCTTT. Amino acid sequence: CASSLVGNTEAFF.

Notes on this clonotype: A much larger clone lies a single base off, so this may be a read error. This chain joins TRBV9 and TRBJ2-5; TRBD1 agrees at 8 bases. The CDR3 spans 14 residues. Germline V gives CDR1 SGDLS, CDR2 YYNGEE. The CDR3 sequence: CVSSLTGGWETQYF. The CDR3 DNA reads TGTGTCAGCAGCCTCACAGGGGGTTGGGAGACCCAGTACTTC.

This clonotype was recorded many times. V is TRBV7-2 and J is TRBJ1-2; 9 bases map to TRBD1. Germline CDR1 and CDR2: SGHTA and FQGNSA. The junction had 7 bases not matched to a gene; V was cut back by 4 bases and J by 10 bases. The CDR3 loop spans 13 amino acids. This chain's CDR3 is CASSSGTGPNYTF. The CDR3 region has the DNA TGTGCCAGCAGCTCCGGGACAGGGCCTAACTACACCTTC.

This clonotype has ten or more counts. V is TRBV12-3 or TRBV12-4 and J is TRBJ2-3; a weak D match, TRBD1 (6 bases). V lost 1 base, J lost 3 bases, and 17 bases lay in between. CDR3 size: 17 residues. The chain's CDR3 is CASSLGAGVIGTDTQYF. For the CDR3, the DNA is TGTGCCAGCAGTTTAGGTGCAGGGGTGATAGGGACAGATACGCAGTATTTT.

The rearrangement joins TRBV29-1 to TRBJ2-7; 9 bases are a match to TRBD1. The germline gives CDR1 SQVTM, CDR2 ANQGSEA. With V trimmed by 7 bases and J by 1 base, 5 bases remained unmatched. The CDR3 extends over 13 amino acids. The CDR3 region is CSAWTGVSYEQYF. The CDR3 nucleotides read TGCAGCGCCTGGACAGGGGTGTCCTACGAGCAGTACTTC.

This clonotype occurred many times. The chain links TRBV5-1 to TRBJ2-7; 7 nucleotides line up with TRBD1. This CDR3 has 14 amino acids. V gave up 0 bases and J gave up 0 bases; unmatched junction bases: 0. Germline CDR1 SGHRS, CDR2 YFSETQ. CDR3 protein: CASSLGQGSYEQYF. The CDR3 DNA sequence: TGCGCCAGCAGCTTGGGACAGGGCTCCTACGAGCAGTACTTC.

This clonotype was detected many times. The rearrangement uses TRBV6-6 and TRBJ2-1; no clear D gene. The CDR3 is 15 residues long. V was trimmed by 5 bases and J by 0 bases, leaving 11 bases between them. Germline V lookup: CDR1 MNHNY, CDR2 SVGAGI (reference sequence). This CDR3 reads CASSPPENSYNEQFF. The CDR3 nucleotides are TGTGCCAGCAGTCCTCCGGAGAACTCCTACAATGAGCAGTTCTTC.

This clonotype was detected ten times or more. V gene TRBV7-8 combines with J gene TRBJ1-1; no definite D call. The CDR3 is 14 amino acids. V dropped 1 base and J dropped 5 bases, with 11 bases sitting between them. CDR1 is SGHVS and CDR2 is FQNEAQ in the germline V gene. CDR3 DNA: TGTGCCAGCAGCTTAGACGTTCGGGGTACTGAAGCTTTCTTT. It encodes CASSLDVRGTEAFF. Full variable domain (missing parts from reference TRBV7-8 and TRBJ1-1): GAGVSQSPRYKVAKRGQDVALRCDPISGHVSLFWYQQALGQGPEFLTYFQNEAQLDKSGLPSDRFFAERPEGSVSTLKIQRTQQEDSAVYLCASSLDVRGTEAFFGQGTRLTVV.

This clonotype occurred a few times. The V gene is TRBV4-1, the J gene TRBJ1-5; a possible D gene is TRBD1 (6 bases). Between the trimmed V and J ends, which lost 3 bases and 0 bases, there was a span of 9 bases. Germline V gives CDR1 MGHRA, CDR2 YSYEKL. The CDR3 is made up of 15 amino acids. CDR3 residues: CASSHRTDSNQPQHF. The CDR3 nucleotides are TGCGCCAGCAGCCATAGGACAGATAGCAATCAGCCCCAGCATTTT.

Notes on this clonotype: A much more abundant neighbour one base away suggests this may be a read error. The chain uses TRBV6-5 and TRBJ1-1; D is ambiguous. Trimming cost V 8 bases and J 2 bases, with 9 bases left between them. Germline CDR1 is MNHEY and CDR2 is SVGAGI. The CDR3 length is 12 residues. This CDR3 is CASGRLNTEAFF. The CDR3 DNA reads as TGTGCCAGCGGAAGGCTAAACACTGAAGCTTTCTTT.

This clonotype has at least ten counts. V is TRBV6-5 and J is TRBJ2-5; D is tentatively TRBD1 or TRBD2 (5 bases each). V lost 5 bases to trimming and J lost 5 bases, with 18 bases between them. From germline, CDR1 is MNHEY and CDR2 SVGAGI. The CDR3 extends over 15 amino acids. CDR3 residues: CASSTPGRTEETQYF. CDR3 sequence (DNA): TGTGCCAGCAGTACTCCGGGACGAACTGAGGAGACCCAGTACTTC.

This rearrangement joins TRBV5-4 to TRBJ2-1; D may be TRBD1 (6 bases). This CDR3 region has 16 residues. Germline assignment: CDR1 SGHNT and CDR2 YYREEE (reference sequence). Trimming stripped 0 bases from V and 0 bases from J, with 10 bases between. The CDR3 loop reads CASSLAGQISYNEQFF. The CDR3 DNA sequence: TGTGCCAGCAGCTTGGCCGGACAGATCTCCTACAATGAGCAGTTCTTC.

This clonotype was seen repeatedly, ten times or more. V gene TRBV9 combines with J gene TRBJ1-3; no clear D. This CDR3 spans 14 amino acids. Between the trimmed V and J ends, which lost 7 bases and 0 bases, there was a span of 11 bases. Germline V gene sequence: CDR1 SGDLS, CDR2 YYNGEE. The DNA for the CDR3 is TGTGCCAGCGGAGGCAGCGACTCTGGAAACACCATATATTTT. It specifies CASGGSDSGNTIYF.

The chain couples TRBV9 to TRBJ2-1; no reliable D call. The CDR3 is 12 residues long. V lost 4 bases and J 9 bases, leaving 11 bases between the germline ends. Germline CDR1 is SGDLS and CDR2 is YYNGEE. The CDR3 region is CASSKDWVEQFF. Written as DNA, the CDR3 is TGTGCCAGCAGCAAAGACTGGGTTGAGCAGTTCTTC.

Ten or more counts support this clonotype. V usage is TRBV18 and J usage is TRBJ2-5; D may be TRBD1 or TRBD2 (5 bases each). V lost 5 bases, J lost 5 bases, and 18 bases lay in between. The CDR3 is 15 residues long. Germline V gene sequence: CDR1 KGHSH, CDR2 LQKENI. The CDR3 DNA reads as TGTGCCAGCTCAGACCCCGGTGGGGGTGTCGAGACCCAGTACTTC. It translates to CASSDPGGGVETQYF.

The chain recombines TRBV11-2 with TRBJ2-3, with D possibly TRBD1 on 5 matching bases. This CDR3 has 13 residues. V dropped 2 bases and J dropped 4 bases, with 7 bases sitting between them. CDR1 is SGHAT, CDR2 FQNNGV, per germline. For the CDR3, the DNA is TGTGCCAGCAGCTTACAGGGCGCAGATACGCAGTATTTT. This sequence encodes CASSLQGADTQYF. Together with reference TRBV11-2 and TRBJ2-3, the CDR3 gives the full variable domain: EAGVAQSPRYKIIEKRQSVAFWCNPISGHATLYWYQQILGQGPKLLIQFQNNGVVDDSQLPKDRFSAERLKGVDSTLKIQPAKLEDSAVYLCASSLQGADTQYFGPGTRLTVL.